The entry below gives a single T cell receptor (beta chain) sequence along with its context. The source of the sample is a study of blood T cell repertoires in COVID-19. Under the authors' procedure: Estimation of nucleated cell counts relied on the amplification of reference gene primers. This table comes from immunoSEQ multiplex PCR, and its TCRdb copy is limited to in-frame clones, with some not included. Clonal size and the V and J genes are those of that table, whereas D and trimming came from the DNA. Of a few hundred thousand clones listed, 75% to 90% are singletons. The germline V gene encodes CDR1 SGDLS and CDR2 YYNGEE. This CDR3 has 16 residues. Losses at the gene ends were 4 bases for V and 6 bases for J; bases not matched to a gene: 11.

The TCR comes from a woman between 65 and 79 years old with COVID-19, enrolled during active disease. Material: peripheral blood. The chain couples TRBV9 to TRBJ2-2; 8 bases map to TRBD2. CDR3 loop: CASSFGPAGVSGELFF. The CDR3 bases are TGTGCCAGCAGCTTTGGACCAGCGGGGGTATCCGGGGAGCTGTTTTTT.